The 15 T cell receptor beta chains below were found in one sample sequenced in a study of blood T cell repertoires in COVID-19. Method: immunoSEQ multiplex PCR; TCRdb's copy keeps in-frame clones and lacks some. The data contain some 53,000 clones, about 90% of them seen just once; the ten biggest clones take up 3% to 3.5%. Sequencing was done on a sample of peripheral blood. The receptors here all came from a human donor in a cohort sampled during active COVID-19.

This rearrangement joins TRBV7-9 to TRBJ2-7; D is perhaps TRBD1 (6 bases). This CDR3 is built from 13 residues. Trimming stripped 8 bases from V and 11 bases from J, with 22 bases between. Germline V gene sequence: CDR1 SEHNR, CDR2 FQNEAQ (reference sequence). CDR3 in amino acids: CASSMGAGGQKYF. The CDR3 DNA reads as TGTGCCAGCTCAATGGGGGCTGGCGGGCAGAAGTACTTC.

The chain carries TRBV7-2 and TRBJ1-1; 7 bases align to TRBD1. The CDR3 length is 13 residues. Per germline, CDR1 SGHTA and CDR2 FQGNSA. V shed 5 bases and J 6 bases; nucleotides not matched to a gene: 6. Here the CDR3 reads CASSVGGLPEAFF. The CDR3 bases are TGTGCCAGCAGCGTAGGGGGCTTACCTGAAGCTTTCTTT.

The chain employs TRBV11-2 and TRBJ2-3; TRBD1 matches at 7 bases. Germline V CDR1 and CDR2: SGHAT, FQNNGV. This CDR3 spans 17 amino acids. Trimming removed 5 bases from V and 2 bases from J; junction bases left unmatched: 13. In DNA, the CDR3 is TGTGCCAGCAGCACAGGGGTCGCAGGGGTAACCACAGATACGCAGTATTTT. Amino acids: CASSTGVAGVTTDTQYF. Together with reference TRBV11-2 and TRBJ2-3, the CDR3 gives the full variable domain: EAGVAQSPRYKIIEKRQSVAFWCNPISGHATLYWYQQILGQGPKLLIQFQNNGVVDDSQLPKDRFSAERLKGVDSTLKIQPAKLEDSAVYLCASSTGVAGVTTDTQYFGPGTRLTVL.

The genes are TRBV6-5 and TRBJ1-1; 8 positions match TRBD1. The CDR3 is made up of 13 amino acids. CDR1 MNHEY and CDR2 SVGAGI come from the germline V gene. V shed 7 bases, J shed 6 bases, and the junction held 7 bases outside the gene matches. The CDR3 nucleotides are TGTGCCAGCAACCAGGACAGGGTCTCTGAAGCTTTCTTT. Its translation is CASNQDRVSEAFF.

In this sample, this clone turned up once. This chain links TRBV6-5 with TRBJ2-7; D may be TRBD1 (7 bases). CDR1 and CDR2 from the germline V gene are MNHEY and SVGAGI. V was trimmed by 9 bases and J by 2 bases, leaving 17 bases between them. CDR3 length equals 14 residues. CDR3 in DNA: TGTGCCAGTAGGGGGCCTAGCGCGACCTACGAGCAGTACTTC. This gives the protein CASRGPSATYEQYF.

The chain combines TRBV5-1 with TRBJ2-1; TRBD2 aligns across 8 bases. The germline gives CDR1 SGHRS, CDR2 YFSETQ. This CDR3 contains 15 residues. V lost 3 bases, J lost 2 bases, and 4 bases stayed unmatched. DNA for the CDR3: TGCGCCAGCAGCTCGACTAGCGACCCCTACAATGAGCAGTTCTTC. Its protein is CASSSTSDPYNEQFF.

Comments on this clone: Other DNA sequences within the sample encode an identical CDR3. This chain uses TRBV5-1 with TRBJ2-5; a weak D match, TRBD2 (6 bases). Per the germline V gene, CDR1 is SGHRS and CDR2 is YFSETQ. Trimming removed 0 bases from V and 1 base from J, with 7 bases in between. This CDR3 spans 14 amino acids. The CDR3 coding sequence is TGCGCCAGCAGCTTGGGACTAGGCCAAGAGACCCAGTACTTC. Translation gives CASSLGLGQETQYF.

This chain uses TRBV19 with TRBJ2-1; 13 bases line up with TRBD2. Germline CDR1 and CDR2: LNHDA and SQIVND (reference sequence). V was clipped by 1 base and J by 0 bases; unmatched bases: 3. The CDR3 is 18 amino acids. The CDR3 DNA reads TGTGCCAGTAGTATAGGGGGACTAGCGGGGCCCTCCTACAATGAGCAGTTCTTC. It is translated as CASSIGGLAGPSYNEQFF.

The chain combines TRBV6-5 with TRBJ1-4; weak D call: TRBD1 (6 bases). This CDR3 comprises 15 residues. From germline, CDR1 is MNHEY and CDR2 SVGAGI. The V end was cut by 6 bases, the J end by 5 bases, with 16 bases between. The CDR3 DNA follows: TGTGCCAGCAGAGATCCGGGACAACCAAATGAAAAACTGTTTTTT. Encoded protein: CASRDPGQPNEKLFF.

J is TRBJ1-3 and V is TRBV3-1 (or the pseudogene TRBV3-2), with 12 bases identical to TRBD1. This CDR3 region has 15 residues. CDR1 is LGHDT, CDR2 YNNKEL, per germline (reference sequence). Unmatched junction bases numbered 9, after V lost 3 bases and J lost 12 bases. The CDR3 is CASSQFGTGGKFIYF. The CDR3 DNA is TGTGCCAGCAGCCAGTTCGGGACAGGGGGCAAATTCATATATTTT.

CDR3 sequence reads: CASSQTNGGEQYF. CDR3 in DNA: TGCGCCAGCAGCCAAACTAACGGGGGCGAGCAGTACTTC. This chain uses TRBV4-1 with TRBJ2-7; D is possibly TRBD2 (6 bases). V was pared by 2 bases and J by 6 bases, with 11 bases between. The CDR3 spans 13 residues. The V gene's germline CDR1 is MGHRA and CDR2 YSYEKL.

The chain links TRBV5-1 to TRBJ2-3, with TRBD2 matching 12 bases. The length of the CDR3 is 16 residues. With V trimmed by 0 bases and J by 4 bases, 3 bases remained unmatched. Germline V gene sequence: CDR1 SGHRS, CDR2 YFSETQ. The CDR3, as DNA: TGCGCCAGCAGCTTGGGACTAGCGGGAGACTCAGATACGCAGTATTTT. It translates to CASSLGLAGDSDTQYF.

V and J are TRBV12-5 and TRBJ2-7; D gene uncertain. V dropped 6 bases and J dropped 7 bases, with 13 bases sitting between them. CDR1 and CDR2 (germline): LGHNT, FRNRAP. This CDR3 contains 12 residues. CDR3 loop: CASGPNPREQYF. CDR3 DNA: TGTGCTAGTGGCCCCAACCCCCGGGAGCAGTACTTC.

The chain uses TRBV5-1 and TRBJ2-1; possibly TRBD2 for D (5 bases). CDR1 and CDR2 (germline): SGHRS, YFSETQ. The CDR3 loop spans 13 amino acids. V was trimmed by 4 bases and J by 3 bases, leaving 8 bases between them. The CDR3 DNA is TGCGCCAGCAGCACCGACTACTACAATGAGCAGTTCTTC. Its translation is CASSTDYYNEQFF.

The chain uses TRBV5-1 and TRBJ2-1, with D possibly being TRBD1 (6 bases). V was pared by 0 bases and J by 7 bases, with 17 bases between. Germline loops: CDR1 SGHRS, CDR2 YFSETQ. This CDR3 has 16 amino acids. CDR3 in amino acids: CASSLGLQGRVNEQFF. The CDR3 region has the DNA TGCGCCAGCAGCTTGGGCCTACAGGGAAGGGTGAATGAGCAGTTCTTC.